This T cell receptor (beta chain) was observed in a study of tissue T cells after allogeneic stem cell transplantation (dated by TCRdb to 2021 to 2024). Describing the broader study: Using research autopsies of patients with and without GVHD, plus mouse models of GVHD, the study profiled TCR beta repertoires across many tissues. The human arm was a prospective observational study without blinding or randomization.

In the case of this clone: The antigen it binds to is not known. Mouse gene names and germline sequences are the ones reported for this receptor.

Per the publication, the time point label means: mouse harvest day 7 after allogeneic transplant. Each mouse graft consisted of 10^7 T-cell-depleted bone marrow cells plus 10^6 splenic CD5+ T cells and was given by tail vein injection. A major MHC-mismatch B6 (H2b) into BALB/c (H2d) model was used to model mouse GVHD, and tissues were profiled at day 7 or 14. Mouse tissues and retro-orbital blood were harvested on day 7 or 14 post-transplant using separate sterile tools per animal; livers were flushed beforehand. Before genomic DNA was isolated with the DNeasy Blood & Tissue Kit, mouse tissues were minced with razor blades in buffered saline. Library preparation used the immunoSEQ multiplex PCR assay. TCRbeta CDR3 sequencing was done by Adaptive Biotechnologies at survey depth, reporting CDR3 sequences, V/J genes, productive frequency and template counts. TCR beta CDR3 regions were amplified from genomic DNA rather than RNA. On the authors' methods: Pairwise repertoire overlap between tissues was quantified with Jensen-Shannon divergence, where 1 means complete divergence and 0 identical. Tissues were grouped by single-linkage agglomerative hierarchical clustering of pairwise JSD values, and the clustering results were shown as dendrograms. GLIPH2 was run on all patient samples with simulation_depth 1000, kmer_min_depth 3, cdr3_length_cutoff 8, keeping groups with more than two unique CDR3s. A standardized tissue-overlap score was generated by extrapolating Jaccard GLIPH-group overlap across patients to a standard repertoire size of 1000 clones. Associations of diversity with clinical or experimental variables used linear mixed-effect models with tissue fixed effects and individual random effects. The table was pulled from immuneACCESS by TCRdb, which kept in-frame rearrangements only. Such tables lose some clones; where checked, under half of the loss comes from unresolved V genes, and the rest has no known cause. That table supplies the V and J calls and clone size; D and trimming were determined from the DNA. This sample lists thousands of clones; approximately 50% were detected once. The ten largest make up roughly 4% of the sample.

Study-wide findings and limitations: Not many T cell clones showed up in more than one patient, yet clustering based on motifs uncovered repertoire signatures that were shared across patients in a tissue-specific way. In both patients and mice, T cells from blood and spleen picked up only a limited part of the TCR repertoire that was detected in tissues. Sampling depth was acknowledged as a limitation, and the patient cohort was both small and clinically heterogeneous. Within patients, how anatomically similar tissues were was a major factor shaping TCR repertoire composition, regardless of disease or transplant status. Which tissue TCRs were alloreactive or antigen-specific was not determined in the study, and some clones might have been persisting host cells.

The sequenced material came from gut tissue. This receptor was obtained from a female BALB/c mouse given C57BL/6 T cells with graft-versus-host disease after an allogeneic hematopoietic cell transplant.

The CDR3 region: CASTGAISYNSPLYF. The part of the CDR3 DNA that was read is TGTGCCAGCACCGGGGCAATTTCCTATAATTCGCCCCTCTAC. The chain is made from TRBV26 and TRBJ1-6; a tentative D call is TRBD1 (5 bases match). The DNA ends 1 residue before the CDR3 does, and the rest of the CDR3 is filled in from the germline J gene. TRBJ1-6 is labeled an ORF, and its function is uncertain. V and J are truncated by 7 bases and 0 bases respectively, leaving an intervening sequence of 10 bases. Counted from cysteine to phenylalanine, this CDR3 has 15 amino acids. Of the CDR3's DNA, 42 bases were read; they are in frame from base 1. The germline V gene (reference sequence) specifies KGHPV as CDR1 and FQNQEV as CDR2.